This passage covers 28 T cell receptor beta chains from one sample sequenced in a study of blood T cell repertoires in COVID-19. Only in-frame clones appear in the TCRdb table, and some are missing; sequencing was by immunoSEQ multiplex PCR. The sample yields around 400,000 clones, just over 90% seen once. The material sequenced was PBMCs or T cells enriched from blood (not recorded which). Receptors originate from a woman aged 40 to 49 who had been exposed to COVID-19.

The chain employs TRBV29-1 and TRBJ1-4; D is uncertain. Per germline, CDR1 SQVTM and CDR2 ANQGSEA. CDR3 length equals 11 residues. The V end lost 6 bases, the J end lost 5 bases, and 7 bases lay between the germline ends. The CDR3 spells CSVYHNEKLFF. The DNA for the CDR3 is TGCAGCGTCTATCACAATGAAAAACTGTTTTTT. The full variable domain, in which reference TRBV29-1 and TRBJ1-4 provide the parts outside the CDR3, is SAVISQKPSRDICQRGTSLTIQCQVDSQVTMMFWYRQQPGQSLTLIATANQGSEATYESGFVIDKFPISRPNLTFSTLTVSNMSPEDSSIYLCSVYHNEKLFFGSGTQLSVL.

The chain has TRBV5-6 and TRBJ1-2, with TRBD1 matching over 12 bases. Trimming took 4 bases from V and 4 from J; bases not matched to a gene: 8. The length of the CDR3 is 16 residues. Germline values: CDR1 SGHDT, CDR2 YYEEEE. The CDR3 reads CASSPGTGGAGYGYTF. The CDR3 DNA is TGTGCCAGCAGCCCGGGGACAGGGGGCGCGGGCTATGGCTACACCTTC. Filled out from reference TRBV5-6 and TRBJ1-2, the complete variable domain reads DAGVTQSPTHLIKTRGQQVTLRCSPKSGHDTVSWYQQALGQGPQFIFQYYEEEERQRGNFPDRFSGHQFPNYSSELNVNALLLGDSALYLCASSPGTGGAGYGYTFGSGTRLTVV.

The genes are TRBV7-2 and TRBJ2-3, with D possibly being TRBD2 (5 bases). The ends were cut back, 4 bases at V and 2 bases at J, with 16 bases in the middle. Germline V gene data show CDR1 as SGHTA and CDR2 as FQGNSA. The CDR3 consists of 16 residues. The CDR3 loop reads CASSSTGLLLTDTQYF. CDR3 sequence (DNA): TGTGCCAGCAGCTCAACTGGACTCCTACTCACAGATACGCAGTATTTT. Variable domain in full (rest from reference TRBV7-2 and TRBJ2-3): GAGVSQSPSNKVTEKGKDVELRCDPISGHTALYWYRQSLGQGLEFLIYFQGNSAPDKSGLPSDRFSAERTGGSVSTLTIQRTQQEDSAVYLCASSSTGLLLTDTQYFGPGTRLTVL.

This clone was detected once. The chain employs TRBV19 and TRBJ2-1; D possibly corresponds to TRBD2 (5 bases). The CDR3 has 14 residues. Germline lookup yields CDR1 LNHDA and CDR2 SQIVND (reference sequence). Trimming pared 7 bases from V and 5 bases from J, leaving 15 bases between. CDR3 sequence reads: CASTQRSGNNEQFF. The CDR3 DNA follows: TGTGCCAGTACCCAAAGGTCCGGGAACAATGAGCAGTTCTTC.

The rearrangement joins TRBV12-3 or TRBV12-4 to TRBJ1-5; 7 bases fit TRBD1. This CDR3 has 13 residues. Germline trimming cut 8 bases from V and 7 bases from J; bases unmatched to any gene: 8. CDR3 DNA sequence: TGTGCCAGCTCAAGACAGGGTGGACAGCCCCAGCATTTT. Translation: CASSRQGGQPQHF.

V and J are TRBV7-9 and TRBJ2-5; maybe TRBD2 (7 bases). Deletions cut 6 bases from V and 2 bases from J, with 13 bases between. CDR1 and CDR2 (germline): SEHNR, FQNEAQ (reference sequence). The CDR3 loop spans 14 amino acids. DNA of the CDR3: TGTGCCAGCAGGATACAGGGAGGGCAAGAGACCCAGTACTTC. Translating gives CASRIQGGQETQYF.

The gene calls are TRBV24-1 and TRBJ1-2, with a possible D match to TRBD1 (6 bases). This CDR3 comprises 15 residues. The germline gives CDR1 KGHDR, CDR2 SFDVKD. The germline V and J ends were trimmed by 3 bases and 2 bases, with 12 bases remaining between them. CDR3 loop: CATSDPNGQNYGYTF. CDR3 sequence (DNA): TGTGCCACCAGTGATCCCAACGGACAGAACTATGGCTACACCTTC.

The chain employs TRBV7-9 and TRBJ1-4, with D possibly matching TRBD1 (6 bases). The length of the CDR3 is 14 residues. CDR1 SEHNR and CDR2 FQNEAQ come from the germline V gene (reference sequence). V was cut by 4 bases and J by 6 bases, with 12 bases left in between. CDR3 region: CASSSWTEYEKLFF. The CDR3 nucleotides are TGTGCCAGCAGCTCGTGGACAGAGTATGAAAAACTGTTTTTT.

CDR3 sequence: CASSSGQGEVNTEAFF. CDR3 bases: TGTGCCAGCAGCTCCGGACAGGGGGAAGTGAACACTGAAGCTTTCTTT. J is TRBJ1-1 and V is TRBV9, with 10 nucleotides matching TRBD1. Unmatched junction bases numbered 6, after V lost 4 bases and J lost 0 bases. CDR1 and CDR2 from the germline V gene are SGDLS and YYNGEE. The CDR3 has 16 residues.

This clone was observed many times. This chain links TRBV3-1 (or the pseudogene TRBV3-2) with TRBJ2-1, with D possibly being TRBD2 (6 bases). The CDR3 consists of 13 residues. V dropped 3 bases and J dropped 12 bases, with 15 bases sitting between them. From germline, CDR1 is LGHDT and CDR2 YNNKEL (reference sequence). CDR3 amino acids: CASSQGLGLGQFF. The DNA for the CDR3 is TGTGCCAGCAGCCAGGGACTTGGGCTTGGGCAGTTCTTC.

The table lists this clone with a count of one. The rearrangement links TRBV6-6 to TRBJ1-2, with 7 positions matching TRBD1. Germline V lookup: CDR1 MNHNY, CDR2 SVGAGI (reference sequence). CDR3 length: 16 amino acids. The ends lost 6 bases at V and 0 bases at J; junction bases unmatched: 10. CDR3 nucleotide sequence: TGTGCCAGCAGCACAACTCAGACAGGGTCTAACTATGGCTACACCTTC. Translated: CASSTTQTGSNYGYTF.

The chain carries TRBV2 and TRBJ1-5; TRBD1 is a possible D gene (6 bases). V was clipped by 10 bases and J by 6 bases, with 19 bases between them. CDR3 length: 14 amino acids. Germline-derived CDR1 and CDR2 are SNHLY and FYNNEI. The CDR3, as DNA: TGTGCCACCTCCCGAAGGGGGATCGGTCAGCCCCAGCATTTT. Amino acids: CATSRRGIGQPQHF.

V gene TRBV15 combines with J gene TRBJ2-7; 8 bases fit TRBD1. V shed 0 bases, J shed 5 bases, and the junction held 6 bases outside the gene matches. Germline lookup yields CDR1 LNHNV and CDR2 YYDKDF (reference sequence). There are 15 residues in the CDR3. CDR3: CATSRDIGTGNEQYF. The CDR3 coding sequence is TGTGCCACCAGCAGAGATATTGGGACAGGAAACGAGCAGTACTTC.

The chain combines TRBV27 with TRBJ1-5; TRBD1 matches 9 bases. J gave up 1 base and V 5 bases, and 0 bases lay outside the gene matches. The CDR3 spans 14 residues. CDR1 and CDR2 (germline): MNHEY, SMNVEV (reference sequence). Written as DNA, the CDR3 is TGTGCCAGCAGTGGACAGGGGAGCAATCAGCCCCAGCATTTT. Its translation is CASSGQGSNQPQHF.

V usage is TRBV24-1 and J usage is TRBJ1-5, with 10 bases aligning to TRBD1. The CDR3 consists of 15 residues. Per germline, CDR1 KGHDR and CDR2 SFDVKD. The trim removed 2 bases at V and 6 bases at J, leaving 3 bases unmatched. The CDR3 DNA is TGTGCCACCAGTGATTCCGGGACAGGGGTTCAGCCCCAGCATTTT. Protein sequence: CATSDSGTGVQPQHF.

The chain couples TRBV2 to TRBJ1-5; TRBD1 is a possible D gene (6 bases). The CDR3 contains 15 residues. The germline V and J ends were trimmed by 4 bases and 6 bases, with 16 bases remaining between them. Germline V gene lookup returns CDR1 SNHLY and CDR2 FYNNEI. CDR3 region: CASSGAGETGQPQHF. The CDR3 region has the DNA TGTGCCAGCAGTGGGGCAGGGGAAACGGGTCAGCCCCAGCATTTT.

The chain has TRBV2 and TRBJ2-7; D perhaps matches TRBD1 (5 bases). Germline assignment: CDR1 SNHLY and CDR2 FYNNEI. This CDR3 has 14 residues. The V end lost 6 bases, the J end lost 3 bases, and 15 bases lay between the germline ends. CDR3 amino acids: CASSTTVIFYEQYF. CDR3 bases: TGTGCCAGCAGCACGACAGTAATATTCTACGAGCAGTACTTC.

This chain links TRBV7-8 with TRBJ1-5, with 7 bases that match TRBD1. The CDR3 runs to 15 residues. V lost 6 bases, J lost 4 bases, and 9 bases stayed unmatched. Germline CDR1 SGHVS, CDR2 FQNEAQ. CDR3 nucleotide sequence: TGTGCCAGCAGTCCCGGACAGGACTTTAATCAGCCCCAGCATTTT. As protein: CASSPGQDFNQPQHF. Full variable domain (rest looked up from reference TRBV7-8 and TRBJ1-5): GAGVSQSPRYKVAKRGQDVALRCDPISGHVSLFWYQQALGQGPEFLTYFQNEAQLDKSGLPSDRFFAERPEGSVSTLKIQRTQQEDSAVYLCASSPGQDFNQPQHFGDGTRLSIL.

V and J are TRBV9 and TRBJ2-3, with TRBD2 matching over 10 bases. Per germline, CDR1 SGDLS and CDR2 YYNGEE. With 2 bases clipped from V and 1 base from J, the junction kept 7 bases outside the gene matches. The CDR3 runs to 17 residues. Written as DNA, the CDR3 is TGTGCCAGCAGCGTGCTCCCCAGCGGGGGGGGCACAGATACGCAGTATTTT. Translated: CASSVLPSGGGTDTQYF. Full variable domain (remainder filled in from reference TRBV9 and TRBJ2-3): DSGVTQTPKHLITATGQRVTLRCSPRSGDLSVYWYQQSLDQGLQFLIQYYNGEERAKGNILERFSAQQFPDLHSELNLSSLELGDSALYFCASSVLPSGGGTDTQYFGPGTRLTVL.

V gene TRBV6-1 combines with J gene TRBJ1-5, with TRBD1 matching over 9 bases. Germline V gene sequence: CDR1 MNHNS, CDR2 SASEGT. The CDR3 spans 14 residues. V lost 3 bases to trimming and J lost 8 bases; unmatched junction nucleotides: 5. The CDR3 here is CASSENRGLEPQHF. CDR3 sequence (DNA): TGTGCCAGCAGTGAGAACAGGGGGCTGGAGCCCCAGCATTTT.

This clone was observed a single time. The chain has TRBV19 and TRBJ2-2, with 9 bases identical to TRBD1. The length of the CDR3 is 16 residues. The J segment lost 4 bases and the V segment lost 8 bases, leaving 11 bases of the junction unmatched. CDR1 is LNHDA, CDR2 SQIVND, per germline (reference sequence). CDR3 amino acids: CASHPRTGASTGELFF. The CDR3, as DNA: TGTGCCAGTCATCCCCGGACAGGGGCGAGCACCGGGGAGCTGTTTTTT.

This chain uses TRBV30 with TRBJ2-1, with D unresolved. Trimming removed 4 bases at V and 0 bases at J, with 13 bases between. Germline assignment: CDR1 GTSNPN and CDR2 SVGIG (reference sequence). The CDR3 has 15 amino acids. CDR3 region: CAWKTQRSSYNEQFF. The DNA of the CDR3 is TGTGCCTGGAAAACCCAAAGGAGCTCCTACAATGAGCAGTTCTTC.

This chain links TRBV5-4 with TRBJ1-3; D uncertain. Germline V gene sequence: CDR1 SGHNT, CDR2 YYREEE (reference sequence). The CDR3 totals 16 residues. V was clipped by 1 base and J by 0 bases, with 11 bases between them. The CDR3 spells CASSLIGRHSGNTIYF. The CDR3 DNA reads as TGTGCCAGCAGCTTGATAGGCAGGCACTCTGGAAACACCATATATTTT.

The V call is TRBV6-1, the J call TRBJ1-5; tentative D call: TRBD1 (5 bases). Germline CDR1 reads MNHNS; CDR2 reads SASEGT. With 2 bases removed from V and 6 bases from J, the gap between germline ends came to 11 bases. The CDR3 extends over 14 amino acids. The CDR3 DNA reads as TGTGCCAGCAGTGAATATGGGGCACTTCAGCCCCAGCATTTT. Amino acids: CASSEYGALQPQHF.

The chain combines TRBV6-6 with TRBJ1-5, with TRBD1 matching over 12 bases. This CDR3 contains 15 residues. In germline, CDR1 is MNHNY, CDR2 SVGAGI (reference sequence). The V gene end was trimmed by 7 bases and the J gene end by 2 bases; junction bases not matched to a gene: 3. The CDR3 coding sequence is TGTGCCAGCATGGGACAGGGGGCCCGCAATCAGCCCCAGCATTTT. The encoded protein is CASMGQGARNQPQHF.

The chain uses TRBV6-2 or TRBV6-3 and TRBJ2-7; weak D call: TRBD2 (7 bases). The CDR3 sequence is 14 residues long. Per germline, CDR1 MNHEY and CDR2 SVGEGT. V gave up 4 bases and J gave up 4 bases, with 14 bases separating them. CDR3 DNA: TGTGCCAGCAGTTCTTACGGGGGGCCGTACGAGCAGTACTTC. This codes for CASSSYGGPYEQYF.

This clone was detected a few times. The chain employs TRBV2 and TRBJ1-2, with D uncertain. V was clipped by 7 bases and J by 5 bases, with 17 bases between them. This CDR3 contains 14 residues. The germline V gene encodes CDR1 SNHLY and CDR2 FYNNEI. The CDR3 coding sequence is TGTGCCAGCACCGAAAGTGGGCTGTTATATGGCTACACCTTC. Translating gives CASTESGLLYGYTF.

Concerning this clone: This sample includes further DNA sequences coding for the same CDR3. The chain employs TRBV6-5 and TRBJ1-1; a possible D gene is TRBD1 (6 bases). CDR1 and CDR2 (germline): MNHEY, SVGAGI. This CDR3 contains 13 residues. Trimming cost V 6 bases and J 0 bases, with 8 bases left between them. The CDR3 nucleotides read TGTGCCAGCAGAACAGGGCTGAACACTGAAGCTTTCTTT. Its protein product is CASRTGLNTEAFF.